These 21 T cell receptor beta chains originate from one sample sequenced in a study of OX40 agonist ivuxolimab in advanced cancers. Assay used: immunoSEQ multiplex PCR; TCRdb lists only in-frame clones, some missing. The table includes 60,000 to 80,000 clones, about 81% detected once. The sample consisted of CD4+ or CD8+ T cells sorted from blood, taken in a trial of the OX40 agonist ivuxolimab. All receptors derive from an adult with an advanced solid tumor such as melanoma, head and neck, liver or kidney cancer.

The chain carries TRBV27 and TRBJ1-5, with D possibly being TRBD1 (5 bases). With 5 bases removed from V and 6 bases from J, the gap between germline ends came to 20 bases. Germline values: CDR1 MNHEY, CDR2 SMNVEV (reference sequence). The CDR3 has 16 residues. The CDR3 nucleotides read TGTGCCAGCAGTCCAACCCCTTGGGTGGGGGGTCAGCCCCAGCATTTT. Encoded protein: CASSPTPWVGGQPQHF.

The gene calls are TRBV11-3 and TRBJ1-6; no firm D call. This CDR3 has 14 amino acids. Deletions cut 0 bases from V and 8 bases from J, with 8 bases between. Germline-derived CDR1 and CDR2 are SGHNT and YENEEA. In DNA form, the CDR3 reads TGTGCCAGCAGCTTAGAAGGGTCGGATTCACCCCTCCACTTT. It yields the protein CASSLEGSDSPLHF.

The chain has TRBV7-2 and TRBJ2-7; a possible D gene is TRBD1 (5 bases). In germline, CDR1 is SGHTA, CDR2 FQGNSA. The CDR3 runs to 15 residues. V lost 3 bases, J lost 6 bases, and 18 bases lay in between. DNA for the CDR3: TGTGCCAGCAGCTTTTATCAGGGCACGTCTTCCGAGCAGTACTTC. Translating it yields CASSFYQGTSSEQYF.

CDR3 nucleotide sequence: TGTGCCAGCAGCTTAAACGCTTTCGAAGACACCATATATTTT. Translated, it gives CASSLNAFEDTIYF. V is TRBV7-9 and J is TRBJ1-3; D is unresolved. Germline V gives CDR1 SEHNR, CDR2 FQNEAQ (reference sequence). The germline V and J ends were trimmed by 2 bases and 8 bases, with 13 bases remaining between them. The CDR3 is 14 residues long.

CDR3 amino acids: CASTQSGTDTEAFF. CDR3 DNA: TGTGCCAGCACTCAGTCCGGGACAGACACTGAAGCTTTCTTT. V gene TRBV2 combines with J gene TRBJ1-1; 7 nucleotides match TRBD1. There are 14 residues in the CDR3. The V gene end was trimmed by 7 bases and the J gene end by 3 bases; junction bases not matched to a gene: 8. Per germline, CDR1 SNHLY and CDR2 FYNNEI.

V gene TRBV2 combines with J gene TRBJ1-5; perhaps TRBD1 as D (5 bases). From germline, CDR1 is SNHLY and CDR2 FYNNEI. The CDR3 totals 14 residues. V shed 6 bases and J shed 10 bases, with 19 bases lying between them. CDR3 sequence reads: CASRGVTISAPQHF. CDR3 DNA: TGTGCCAGCAGGGGGGTGACTATATCAGCTCCCCAGCATTTT.

This clone has a handful of counts. V is TRBV19 and J is TRBJ2-7; 15 nucleotides align to TRBD2. The CDR3 runs 17 residues. Germline V gene sequence: CDR1 LNHDA, CDR2 SQIVND (reference sequence). V lost 6 bases to trimming and J lost 5 bases; unmatched junction nucleotides: 11. CDR3: CASSLGTSGRLGDEQYF. The CDR3 nucleotides read TGTGCCAGTAGCCTGGGGACTAGCGGGAGGTTGGGCGACGAGCAGTACTTC.

The CDR3 reads CASSLAENYNEQFF. Written as DNA, the CDR3 is TGTGCCAGCAGCTTAGCGGAAAACTACAATGAGCAGTTCTTC. V gene TRBV11-3 combines with J gene TRBJ2-1; D is uncertain. The V and J ends lost 1 base and 3 bases respectively, with 7 bases between them. There are 14 residues in the CDR3. Germline V gene sequence: CDR1 SGHNT, CDR2 YENEEA.

The chain employs TRBV4-3 and TRBJ1-1; D might be TRBD1 (5 bases). V was cut by 0 bases and J by 2 bases, with 7 bases left in between. The germline CDR1 and CDR2 sequences are LGHNA and YSLEER. The CDR3 totals 14 residues. The CDR3 sequence: CASSQEQGNTEAFF. CDR3 sequence (DNA): TGCGCCAGCAGCCAAGAGCAGGGAAACACTGAAGCTTTCTTT.

The V gene is TRBV10-1, the J gene TRBJ1-3; no definite D call. V was pared by 3 bases and J by 0 bases, with 12 bases between. Germline V gene lookup returns CDR1 WNHNN and CDR2 SYGVQD (reference sequence). This CDR3 has 16 residues. The CDR3 coding sequence is TGCGCCAGCAGTGATCCGGACCGTAGCTCTGGAAACACCATATATTTT. This encodes CASSDPDRSSGNTIYF.

In DNA form, the CDR3 reads TGTGCCAGCAGCTTAGAGGGAACTCGCACAGATACGCAGTATTTT. Translated, it gives CASSLEGTRTDTQYF. The chain uses TRBV7-3 and TRBJ2-3, with D perhaps TRBD2 (5 bases). With 2 bases removed from V and 1 base from J, the gap between germline ends came to 10 bases. CDR3 length: 15 amino acids. The germline V gene has CDR1 SGHTA and CDR2 FQGTGA.

This rearrangement joins TRBV10-3 to TRBJ1-2; 7 bases map to TRBD1. The CDR3 contains 14 residues. The germline gives CDR1 ENHRY, CDR2 SYGVKD. J was trimmed by 6 bases and V by 4 bases; bases with no gene match: 8. CDR3 bases: TGTGCCATCAGTGGCCAGGGGGTCATTGATGGCTACACCTTC. Translating gives CAISGQGVIDGYTF.

This clone appeared once. The genes are TRBV5-1 and TRBJ1-4; 9 bases agree with TRBD1. V shed 1 base, J shed 8 bases, and the junction held 6 bases outside the gene matches. CDR3 length: 15 residues. Germline lookup yields CDR1 SGHRS and CDR2 YFSETQ. CDR3 in DNA: TGCGCCAGCAGCTTGACAGGGGGCGTTCGGGAAAAACTGTTTTTT. Translating it yields CASSLTGGVREKLFF.

V is TRBV6-4 and J is TRBJ1-6; D unclear. V lost 8 bases, J lost 7 bases, and 15 bases lay in between. The CDR3 contains 14 residues. Germline loops: CDR1 MRHNA, CDR2 SNTAGT. In DNA form, the CDR3 reads TGTGCCAGCCATTCGGGTTCTGGGAATTCACCCCTCCACTTT. Protein product: CASHSGSGNSPLHF.

The chain joins TRBV27 to TRBJ1-4; D is possibly TRBD1 (5 bases). The CDR3 length is 15 residues. V lost 6 bases and J lost 0, with 11 bases in between. Germline values: CDR1 MNHEY, CDR2 SMNVEV (reference sequence). The chain's CDR3 is CASSPGGATNEKLFF. CDR3 DNA sequence: TGTGCCAGCAGCCCAGGAGGGGCAACTAATGAAAAACTGTTTTTT.

The chain combines TRBV19 with TRBJ1-1; 7 nucleotides match TRBD1. Unmatched junction bases numbered 7, after V lost 7 bases and J lost 2 bases. CDR3 length: 14 residues. Germline CDR1 reads LNHDA; CDR2 reads SQIVND (reference sequence). The CDR3 protein is CASTDRATNTEAFF. CDR3 sequence (DNA): TGTGCCAGTACCGACAGGGCCACTAACACTGAAGCTTTCTTT.

The chain combines TRBV7-3 with TRBJ2-7, with D unclear. V lost 5 bases, J lost 2 bases, and 10 bases lay in between. The V gene's germline CDR1 is SGHTA and CDR2 FQGTGA. This CDR3 has 13 amino acids. CDR3 region: CASSPNAAYEQYF. The CDR3 bases are TGTGCCAGCAGCCCAAACGCGGCCTACGAGCAGTACTTC.

The V and J genes are TRBV5-1 and TRBJ2-3; 8 bases are shared with TRBD2. The J segment lost 3 bases and the V segment lost 0 bases, leaving 6 bases of the junction unmatched. Germline assignment: CDR1 SGHRS and CDR2 YFSETQ. This CDR3 is built from 16 residues. CDR3 sequence: CASSLGLAGRTDTQYF. CDR3 DNA: TGCGCCAGCAGCTTGGGGTTAGCGGGGCGAACAGATACGCAGTATTTT. Full variable domain (remainder filled in from reference TRBV5-1 and TRBJ2-3): KAGVTQTPRYLIKTRGQQVTLSCSPISGHRSVSWYQQTPGQGLQFLFEYFSETQRNKGNFPGRFSGRQFSNSRSEMNVSTLELGDSALYLCASSLGLAGRTDTQYFGPGTRLTVL.

The V call is TRBV6-1, the J call TRBJ2-7, with D unclear. Trimming took off 10 bases at V and 0 bases at J, with 13 bases between the two ends. CDR1 and CDR2 from the germline V gene are MNHNS and SASEGT. The CDR3 is made up of 13 amino acids. CDR3 DNA: TGTGCCACCCAAGACGGACGCTCCTACGAGCAGTACTTC. Amino acids: CATQDGRSYEQYF.

The chain joins TRBV7-3 to TRBJ2-2; D is perhaps TRBD1 (6 bases). The CDR3 covers 18 residues. V was pared by 5 bases and J by 0 bases, with 19 bases between. The germline CDR1 and CDR2 sequences are SGHTA and FQGTGA. CDR3 in amino acids: CASSLYSRQDPNTGELFF. The CDR3 coding sequence is TGTGCCAGCAGCCTATACTCAAGACAGGACCCGAACACCGGGGAGCTGTTTTTT.

This clone was seen only once. As DNA, the CDR3 is TGTGCCAGCAGGCCCGAAGGCAAGGCTGAAGCTTTCTTT. Amino acid sequence: CASRPEGKAEAFF. The chain has TRBV6-1 and TRBJ1-1; D unclear. V was shortened by 6 bases and J by 6 bases, with 14 bases between the two germline ends. In germline, CDR1 is MNHNS, CDR2 SASEGT. This CDR3 has 13 residues.